These 18 T cell receptor beta chains were sequenced from one sample in a study of CD8+CD57+ T cells in acquired aplastic anemia. The use of genomic DNA as template underpinned the TCR beta VDJ and CDR3 profiling. TCRdb recomputed calls from the reads with MiXCR, one row per CDR3 protein. This sample yields 200,000 to 250,000 distinct CDR3 sequences, of which approximately 35% are seen a single time; 1.1% belongs to the top ten. Sequencing was done on a sample of sorted CD4+, CD8+, or CD8+CD57+ T cells (not recorded which) from PBMCs. These receptors were obtained from a human donor in good health, serving as a control.

This clonotype showed up just a few times. The V and J genes are TRBV18 and TRBJ2-7, with D possibly being TRBD1 (5 bases). The CDR3 loop spans 13 amino acids. Trimming left V 2 bases short and J 5 bases short, with 10 bases between. The germline CDR1 and CDR2 sequences are KGHSH and LQKENI. The CDR3: CASSPNPGHEQYF. In nucleotides, the CDR3 is TGTGCCAGCTCACCAAACCCAGGGCACGAGCAGTACTTC.

Ten or more counts support this clonotype. V gene TRBV27 combines with J gene TRBJ1-5; D remains unclear. CDR3 length: 14 amino acids. Germline lookup yields CDR1 MNHEY and CDR2 SMNVEV (reference sequence). V gave up 5 bases and J gave up 6 bases, with 14 bases separating them. The CDR3 protein is CASSLVMVPQPQHF. CDR3 nucleotide sequence: TGTGCCAGCAGTCTCGTGATGGTACCTCAGCCCCAGCATTTT.

To note about this clonotype: The junction differs from germline at one of its ends, possibly a read error. The rearrangement joins TRBV14 to TRBJ2-7; 8 bases line up with TRBD1. CDR1 SGHDN and CDR2 FVKESK come from the germline V gene. The CDR3 is made up of 16 amino acids. The CDR3 is CASSSRTGMGSYGQYF. The CDR3 region has the DNA TGTGCCAGCAGCTCTAGGACAGGGATGGGTTCCTACGGGCAGTACTTC.

Ten or more counts support this clonotype. The chain combines TRBV29-1 with TRBJ1-1, with 9 bases lining up with TRBD1. The CDR3 spans 15 residues. CDR1 is SQVTM, CDR2 ANQGSEA, per germline. With 3 bases clipped from V and 1 base from J, the junction kept 6 bases outside the gene matches. The CDR3: CSVDDGDRENTEAFF. In nucleotides, the CDR3 is TGCAGCGTTGACGATGGGGACAGGGAGAACACTGAAGCTTTCTTT.

This clonotype was recorded many times. The chain couples TRBV6-1 to TRBJ1-1; possible D gene TRBD1, 6 bases. This CDR3 has 14 residues. Germline loops: CDR1 MNHNS, CDR2 SASEGT. The V and J ends lost 5 bases and 1 base respectively, with 11 bases between them. The CDR3 DNA reads as TGTGCCAGCAGTCCCACAGGGAGGAACACTGAAGCTTTCTTT. Translation gives CASSPTGRNTEAFF.

This chain connects TRBV19 to TRBJ1-1, with a weak D call TRBD1 (6 bases). V was shortened by 6 bases and J by 5 bases, with 10 bases between the two germline ends. Germline CDR1 and CDR2: LNHDA and SQIVND (reference sequence). This CDR3 contains 12 residues. The CDR3 DNA follows: TGTGCCAGTAGCCGGACAGTGACTGAAGCTTTCTTT. This sequence encodes CASSRTVTEAFF.

This clonotype has at least ten counts. The gene calls are TRBV7-2 and TRBJ1-5, with TRBD1 identical over 7 bases. Looked up from germline, CDR1 is SGHTA and CDR2 is FQGNSA. CDR3 length: 14 amino acids. The V segment lost 4 bases and the J segment 1 base; nucleotides outside the gene matches: 1. In DNA form, the CDR3 reads TGTGCCAGCAGCTGGGACAGCAGCAATCAGCCCCAGCATTTT. Its protein product is CASSWDSSNQPQHF.

The V call is TRBV29-1, the J call TRBJ2-2; TRBD1 is a possible D gene (6 bases). Trimming pared 6 bases from V and 3 bases from J, leaving 14 bases between. The CDR3 is 14 amino acids. Germline assignment: CDR1 SQVTM and CDR2 ANQGSEA. The CDR3 loop is CSVNRQEDTGELFF. Here the CDR3 DNA reads TGCAGCGTCAATCGACAGGAAGACACCGGGGAGCTGTTTTTT.

This clonotype was observed many times. V and J are TRBV24-1 and TRBJ2-1; TRBD2 is a possible D gene (6 bases). The CDR3 sequence is 11 residues long. Looked up from germline, CDR1 is KGHDR and CDR2 is SFDVKD. Trimming shortened V by 7 bases and J by 7 bases, and 7 bases separated the two germline ends. For the CDR3, the DNA is TGTGCCACCAGCCGGGGGAATGAGCAGTTCTTC. Residues: CATSRGNEQFF.

The chain links TRBV29-1 to TRBJ1-4; D is uncertain. Germline CDR1 reads SQVTM; CDR2 reads ANQGSEA. There are 12 residues in the CDR3. V was pared by 6 bases and J by 10 bases, with 15 bases between. CDR3 amino acids: CSVVTTSGKLFF. The CDR3, as DNA: TGCAGCGTCGTTACTACCTCTGGAAAACTGTTTTTT.

This clonotype was counted ten times or more. The chain combines TRBV9 with TRBJ2-1, with TRBD1 identical over 9 bases. V dropped 4 bases and J dropped 5; count of bases not matched to a gene: 4. The V gene's germline CDR1 is SGDLS and CDR2 YYNGEE. The CDR3 contains 14 residues. The CDR3, as DNA: TGTGCCAGCAGCACCGGACAGGGGAACAATGAGCAGTTCTTC. Its translation is CASSTGQGNNEQFF.

This clonotype turned up a few times. The chain uses TRBV16 and TRBJ1-1, with D hard to call. CDR3 length equals 13 residues. Germline V gene sequence: CDR1 KGHSY, CDR2 FQNENV. With 0 bases removed from V and 1 base from J, the gap between germline ends came to 3 bases. The CDR3 protein is CASSQSGNTEAFF. For the CDR3, the DNA is TGTGCCAGCAGCCAATCCGGGAACACTGAAGCTTTCTTT.

The chain employs TRBV11-2 and TRBJ2-3; 7 bases map to TRBD2. V lost 0 bases, J lost 9 bases, and 9 bases stayed unmatched. CDR3 length: 15 residues. CDR1 and CDR2 (germline): SGHAT, FQNNGV. The CDR3 spells CASSLDGTNSVTQYF. Written as DNA, the CDR3 is TGTGCCAGCAGCTTAGATGGGACTAATTCCGTCACGCAGTATTTT.

This chain's CDR3 is CASGGNQPQHF. Here the CDR3 DNA reads TGTGCCTCAGGGGGGAATCAGCCCCAGCATTTT. The V call is TRBV10-3, the J call TRBJ1-5, with 7 bases that match TRBD1. The CDR3 has 11 amino acids. CDR1 and CDR2 (germline): ENHRY, SYGVKD. The trim removed 11 bases at V and 4 bases at J, leaving 2 bases unmatched.

This clonotype was counted once. A much larger clone is a single base away; this may be a read error. The chain links TRBV7-9 to TRBJ1-2; D is possibly TRBD1 (5 bases). This CDR3 comprises 14 residues. CDR1 and CDR2 (germline): SEHNR, FQNEAQ (reference sequence). Trimming took off 7 bases at V and 7 bases at J, with 19 bases between the two ends. CDR3 nucleotide sequence: TGTGCCAGCACCGAATGGGGGGGATTAAGTGGCTACACCTTC. Protein product: CASTEWGGLSGYTF.

This clonotype was recorded at least ten times. The chain has TRBV2 and TRBJ2-3; D tentatively fits TRBD1 or TRBD2 (5 bases each). Per germline, CDR1 SNHLY and CDR2 FYNNEI. The CDR3 is 14 amino acids. The V end lost 4 bases, the J end lost 2 bases, and 10 bases lay between the germline ends. The CDR3, as DNA: TGTGCCAGCAGTGTGGGGGAGAACACAGATACGCAGTATTTT. Protein sequence: CASSVGENTDTQYF. Full variable domain (rest looked up from reference TRBV2 and TRBJ2-3): EPEVTQTPSHQVTQMGQEVILRCVPISNHLYFYWYRQILGQKVEFLVSFYNNEISEKSEIFDDQFSVERPDGSNFTLKIRSTKLEDSAMYFCASSVGENTDTQYFGPGTRLTVL.

This clonotype has at least ten counts. The chain recombines TRBV30 with TRBJ1-5; TRBD1 matches 8 bases. CDR1 GTSNPN and CDR2 SVGIG come from the germline V gene (reference sequence). Trimming cost V 4 bases and J 4 bases; bases outside gene matches: 6. The CDR3 runs to 14 residues. The CDR3 sequence: CAWTQRTGNQPQHF. Written as DNA, the CDR3 is TGTGCCTGGACCCAACGGACAGGGAATCAGCCCCAGCATTTT.

This clonotype appeared a few times. This chain joins TRBV6-5 and TRBJ2-3; no clear D. The CDR3 covers 15 residues. Germline V gene sequence: CDR1 MNHEY, CDR2 SVGAGI. V was pared by 4 bases and J by 3 bases, with 14 bases between. CDR3 in DNA: TGTGCCAGCAGTTCCTCAGGCAGGCTAACAGATACGCAGTATTTT. It specifies CASSSSGRLTDTQYF.